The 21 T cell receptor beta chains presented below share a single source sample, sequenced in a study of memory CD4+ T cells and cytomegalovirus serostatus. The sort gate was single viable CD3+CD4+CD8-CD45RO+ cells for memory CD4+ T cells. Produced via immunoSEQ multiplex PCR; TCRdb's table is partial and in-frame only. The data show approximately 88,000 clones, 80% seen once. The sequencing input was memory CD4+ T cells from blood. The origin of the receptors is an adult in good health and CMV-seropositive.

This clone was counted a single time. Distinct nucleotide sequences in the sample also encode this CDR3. The CDR3 nucleotides are TGTGCCAGCTCACCGCTCTACGAGCAGTACTTC. Translating gives CASSPLYEQYF. This chain uses TRBV18 with TRBJ2-7; D call uncertain. Germline V gene lookup returns CDR1 KGHSH and CDR2 LQKENI. The CDR3 length is 11 residues. V shed 3 bases and J shed 3 bases, with 3 bases lying between them.

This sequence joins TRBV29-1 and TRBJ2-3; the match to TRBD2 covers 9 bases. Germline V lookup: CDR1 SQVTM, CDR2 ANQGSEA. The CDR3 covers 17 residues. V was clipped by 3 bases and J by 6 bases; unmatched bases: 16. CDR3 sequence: CSVDRGAGVAGEDTQYF. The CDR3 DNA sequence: TGCAGCGTTGATAGAGGAGCAGGTGTAGCGGGAGAGGATACGCAGTATTTT.

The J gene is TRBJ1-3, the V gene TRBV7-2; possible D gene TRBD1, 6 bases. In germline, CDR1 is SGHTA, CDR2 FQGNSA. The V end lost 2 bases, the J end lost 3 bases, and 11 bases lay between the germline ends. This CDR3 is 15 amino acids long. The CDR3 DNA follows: TGTGCCAGCAGCTTAAGGGGGGGAAGTGGAAACACCATATATTTT. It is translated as CASSLRGGSGNTIYF.

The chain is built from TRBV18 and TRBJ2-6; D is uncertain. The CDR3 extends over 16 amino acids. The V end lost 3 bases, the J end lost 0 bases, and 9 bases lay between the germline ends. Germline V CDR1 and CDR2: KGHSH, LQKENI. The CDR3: CASSPLTPSGANVLTF. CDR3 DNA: TGTGCCAGCTCACCCCTTACGCCCTCTGGGGCCAACGTCCTGACTTTC. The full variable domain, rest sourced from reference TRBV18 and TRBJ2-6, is NAGVMQNPRHLVRRRGQEARLRCSPMKGHSHVYWYRQLPEEGLKFMVYLQKENIIDESGMPKERFSAEFPKEGPSILRIQQVVRGDSAAYFCASSPLTPSGANVLTFGAGSRLTVL.

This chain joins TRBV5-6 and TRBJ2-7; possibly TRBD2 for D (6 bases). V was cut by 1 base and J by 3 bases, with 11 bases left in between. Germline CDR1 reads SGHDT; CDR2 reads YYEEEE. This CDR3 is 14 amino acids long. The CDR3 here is CASSLLGSGYEQYF. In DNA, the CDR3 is TGTGCCAGCAGCTTGTTGGGTAGCGGCTACGAGCAGTACTTC.

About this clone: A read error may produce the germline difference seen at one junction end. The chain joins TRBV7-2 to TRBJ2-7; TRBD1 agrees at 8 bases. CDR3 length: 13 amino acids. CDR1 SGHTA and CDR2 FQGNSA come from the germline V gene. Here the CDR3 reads CASSLGTGYEQYF. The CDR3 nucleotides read TGTGCCAGCAGTTTAGGGACAGGCTACGAGCAGTACTTC.

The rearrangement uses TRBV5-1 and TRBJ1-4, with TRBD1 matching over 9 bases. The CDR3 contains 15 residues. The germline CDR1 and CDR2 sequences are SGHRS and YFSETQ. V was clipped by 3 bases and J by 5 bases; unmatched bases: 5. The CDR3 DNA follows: TGCGCCAGCAGCTACTCCGGGACAGGGAATGAAAAACTGTTTTTT. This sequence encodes CASSYSGTGNEKLFF.

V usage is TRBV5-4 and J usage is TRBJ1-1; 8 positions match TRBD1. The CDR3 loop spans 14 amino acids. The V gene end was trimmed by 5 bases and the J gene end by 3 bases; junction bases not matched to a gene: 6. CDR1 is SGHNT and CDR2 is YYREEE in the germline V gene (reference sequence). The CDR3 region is CASRDRVGDTEAFF. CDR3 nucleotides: TGTGCCAGCAGGGACAGGGTTGGCGACACTGAAGCTTTCTTT. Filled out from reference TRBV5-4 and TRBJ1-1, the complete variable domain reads ETGVTQSPTHLIKTRGQQVTLRCSSQSGHNTVSWYQQALGQGPQFIFQYYREEENGRGNFPPRFSGLQFPNYSSELNVNALELDDSALYLCASRDRVGDTEAFFGQGTRLTVV.

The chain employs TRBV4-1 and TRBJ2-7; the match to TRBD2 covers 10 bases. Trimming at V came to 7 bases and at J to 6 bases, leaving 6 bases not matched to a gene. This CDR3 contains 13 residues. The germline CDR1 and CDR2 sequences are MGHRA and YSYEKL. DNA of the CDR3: TGCGCCAGCACCAAGCGGGAGGGGTCCGAGCAGTACTTC. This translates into CASTKREGSEQYF.

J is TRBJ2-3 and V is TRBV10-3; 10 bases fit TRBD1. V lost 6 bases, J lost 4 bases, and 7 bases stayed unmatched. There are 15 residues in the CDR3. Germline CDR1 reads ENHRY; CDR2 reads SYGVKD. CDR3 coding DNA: TGTGCCATCAGAGAGCGGGACAGGGGATCAGATACGCAGTATTTT. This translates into CAIRERDRGSDTQYF.

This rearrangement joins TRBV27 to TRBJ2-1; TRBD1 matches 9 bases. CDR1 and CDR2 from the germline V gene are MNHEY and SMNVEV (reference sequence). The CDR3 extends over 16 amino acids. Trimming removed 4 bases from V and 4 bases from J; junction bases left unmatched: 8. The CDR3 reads CASSSGTGRAYNEQFF. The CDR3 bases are TGTGCCAGCAGTTCAGGGACAGGGCGGGCATACAATGAGCAGTTCTTC.

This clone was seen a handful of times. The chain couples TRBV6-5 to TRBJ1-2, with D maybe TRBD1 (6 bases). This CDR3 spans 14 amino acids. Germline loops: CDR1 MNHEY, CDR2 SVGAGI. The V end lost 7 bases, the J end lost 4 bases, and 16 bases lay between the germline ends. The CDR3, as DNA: TGTGCCAGCACCCGGGCCGGACAGCTCTATGGCTACACCTTC. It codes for CASTRAGQLYGYTF.

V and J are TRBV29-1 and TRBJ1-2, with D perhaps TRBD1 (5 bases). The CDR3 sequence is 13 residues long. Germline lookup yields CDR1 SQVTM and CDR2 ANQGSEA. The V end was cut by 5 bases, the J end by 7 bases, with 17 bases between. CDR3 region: CSVSVGGGSGYTF. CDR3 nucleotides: TGCAGCGTTTCAGTGGGGGGGGGATCTGGCTACACCTTC.

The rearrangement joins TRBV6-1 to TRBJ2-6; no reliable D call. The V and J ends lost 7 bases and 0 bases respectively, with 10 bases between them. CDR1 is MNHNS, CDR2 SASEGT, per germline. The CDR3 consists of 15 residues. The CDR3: CASKPESSGANVLTF. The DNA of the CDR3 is TGTGCCAGCAAACCGGAGAGCTCTGGGGCCAACGTCCTGACTTTC.

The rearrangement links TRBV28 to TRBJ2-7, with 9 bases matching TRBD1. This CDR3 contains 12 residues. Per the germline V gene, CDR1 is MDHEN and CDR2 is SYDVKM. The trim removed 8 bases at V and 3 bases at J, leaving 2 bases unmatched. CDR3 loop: CASGDRVYEQYF. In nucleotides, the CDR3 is TGTGCCAGCGGGGACAGGGTCTACGAGCAGTACTTC.

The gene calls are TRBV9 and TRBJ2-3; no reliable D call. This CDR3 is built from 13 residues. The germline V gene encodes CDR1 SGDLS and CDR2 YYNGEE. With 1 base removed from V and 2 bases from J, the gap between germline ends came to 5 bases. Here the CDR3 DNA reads TGTGCCAGCAGCGTAATGTTCACAGATACGCAGTATTTT. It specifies CASSVMFTDTQYF.

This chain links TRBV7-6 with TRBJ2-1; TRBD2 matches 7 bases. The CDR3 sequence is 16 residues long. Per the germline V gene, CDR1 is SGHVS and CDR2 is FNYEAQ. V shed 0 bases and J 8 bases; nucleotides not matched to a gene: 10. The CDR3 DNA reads TGTGCCAGCAGCTTAGCGCCGGGCGGGAGTGGTGATGAGCAGTTCTTC. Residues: CASSLAPGGSGDEQFF.

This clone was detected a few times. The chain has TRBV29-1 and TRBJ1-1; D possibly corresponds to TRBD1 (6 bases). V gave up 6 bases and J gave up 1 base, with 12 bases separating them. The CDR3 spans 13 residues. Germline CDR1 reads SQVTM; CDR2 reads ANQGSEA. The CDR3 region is CSVRGGQNTEAFF. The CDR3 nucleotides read TGCAGCGTGAGGGGGGGGCAGAACACTGAAGCTTTCTTT.

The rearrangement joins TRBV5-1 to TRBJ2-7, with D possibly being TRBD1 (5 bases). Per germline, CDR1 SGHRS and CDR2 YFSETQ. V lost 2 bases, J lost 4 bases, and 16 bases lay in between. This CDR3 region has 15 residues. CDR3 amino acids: CASSLAGSPFYEQYF. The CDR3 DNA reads TGCGCCAGCAGCTTAGCAGGGTCCCCCTTTTACGAGCAGTACTTC.

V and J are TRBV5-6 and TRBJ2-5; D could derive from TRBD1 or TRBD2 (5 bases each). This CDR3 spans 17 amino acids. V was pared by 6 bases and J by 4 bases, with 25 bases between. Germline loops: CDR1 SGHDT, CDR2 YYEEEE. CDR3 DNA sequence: TGTGCCAGCAAAAGACGATGGGGGTTAGGGGAAGGAGAGACCCAGTACTTC. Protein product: CASKRRWGLGEGETQYF.

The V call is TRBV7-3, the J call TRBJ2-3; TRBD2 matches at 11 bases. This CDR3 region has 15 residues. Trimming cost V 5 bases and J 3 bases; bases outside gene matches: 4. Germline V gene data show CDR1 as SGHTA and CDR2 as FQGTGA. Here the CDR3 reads CASSMIAGGTDTQYF. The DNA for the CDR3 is TGTGCCAGCAGCATGATAGCGGGAGGGACAGATACGCAGTATTTT. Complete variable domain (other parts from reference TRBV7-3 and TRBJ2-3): GAGVSQTPSNKVTEKGKYVELRCDPISGHTALYWYRQSLGQGPEFLIYFQGTGAADDSGLPNDRFFAVRPEGSVSTLKIQRTERGDSAVYLCASSMIAGGTDTQYFGPGTRLTVL.